One T cell receptor (beta chain) is described in this entry. This specimen belongs to a study of T cell changes during pregnancy in multiple sclerosis. The CDR3 sequence is 13 residues long. V was pared by 5 bases and J by 4 bases, with 11 bases between. CDR1 and CDR2 from the germline V gene are SNHLY and FYNNEI. Using immunoSEQ multiplex PCR, the repertoire was profiled, and TCRdb retains in-frame clones only, with some absent. The repertoire holds some 40,000 clones, about 94% seen once, with under 0.4% in the top ten. The receptor was derived from a female donor with multiple sclerosis, enrolled in a pregnancy study. Sequenced here: CD4+ T cells from peripheral blood mononuclear cells, sampled after pregnancy. This rearrangement joins TRBV2 to TRBJ1-1; unclear D gene. CDR3 sequence reads: CASSTGWSTEAFF. The CDR3 nucleotides are TGTGCCAGCAGTACCGGCTGGAGCACTGAAGCTTTCTTT.